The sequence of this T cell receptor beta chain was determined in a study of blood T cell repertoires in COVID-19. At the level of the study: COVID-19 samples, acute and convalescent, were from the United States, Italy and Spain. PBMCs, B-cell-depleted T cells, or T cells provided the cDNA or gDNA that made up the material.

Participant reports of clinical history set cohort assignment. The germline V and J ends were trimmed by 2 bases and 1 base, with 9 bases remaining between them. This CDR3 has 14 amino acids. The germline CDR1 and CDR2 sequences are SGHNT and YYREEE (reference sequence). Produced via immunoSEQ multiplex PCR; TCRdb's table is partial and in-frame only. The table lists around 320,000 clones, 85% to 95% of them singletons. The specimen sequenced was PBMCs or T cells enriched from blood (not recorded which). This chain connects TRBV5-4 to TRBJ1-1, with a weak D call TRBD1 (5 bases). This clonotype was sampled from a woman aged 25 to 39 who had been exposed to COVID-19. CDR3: CASSLPGGNTEAFF. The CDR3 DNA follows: TGTGCCAGCAGCTTACCGGGGGGGAACACTGAAGCTTTCTTT.